This T cell receptor beta chain was obtained from a study of tumor and adjacent non-tumor tissue in lung cancer. Study in general: Histology: 12 adenocarcinoma, a couple of squamous cell carcinoma, 1 small cell lung cancer. Approximately 4 million productive TCRbeta reads were obtained per sample on average. Study-level results: Normal lung showed higher cumulative top 100 clone frequency than tumor. Shorter survival was associated with higher TCR diversity in tumors.

This sample's RNA came from whole unsorted tissue. More than 3 cm separated this lung sample from the edge of the tumor. With regard to this clonotype: Its target is not known. Likely a read error: the CDR3 ends without its conserved phenylalanine or tryptophan. It is unclear where the CDR3 begins or ends on the DNA, so no DNA is shown, and the CDR3 is as TCRdb lists it.

A modified ARM-PCR protocol with three rounds of nested PCR amplified TCRbeta. One entry per CDR3 protein results from TCRdb running MiXCR on the multiplex PCR reads. The sample carries about 110,000 distinct CDR3 sequences, about 61% recorded once. Specimen: distant non-tumor lung tissue. The source of this sequence is a man aged 60-69 years with non-small cell lung cancer.

This CDR3 reads CASSLEPGAPRPLHS. The rearrangement joins TRBV28 to TRBJ1-6; the table's D call, TRBD1, has no DNA check behind it. The CDR3 has 15 residues if both end residues are counted. The germline gives CDR1 MDHEN, CDR2 SYDVKM.